This T cell receptor beta chain emerged from a study of blood T cell repertoires in COVID-19. Study-level background: The origin of the acute and convalescent COVID-19 samples was the United States, Italy and Spain. T cells, B-cell-depleted T cells, or PBMCs supplied cDNA or gDNA.

Original processing methods: It was from reference gene primer amplification that nucleated cell counts were estimated. The repertoire was sequenced with immunoSEQ multiplex PCR; TCRdb's copy has only in-frame clones and lacks some. Clonal size and the V and J genes are those of that table, whereas D and trimming came from the DNA. This sample has approximately 480,000 clones; roughly nine tenths occur once, and the top ten carry around 0.9%. As to this clone: Mismatch with germline at one junction end may stem from a read error.

Germline lookup yields CDR1 SGHRS and CDR2 YFSETQ. The CDR3 sequence is 13 residues long. V is TRBV5-1 and J is TRBJ1-3, with 10 bases aligning to TRBD1. This TCR came from a man aged 18 to 30 with COVID-19, enrolled during active disease. The specimen sequenced was peripheral blood. The CDR3 protein is CASSLEGQGETGF. The CDR3 DNA sequence: TGCGCCAGCAGCTTGGAAGGACAGGGGGAGACCGGCTTT.